The present T cell receptor beta chain was sequenced within a study of T cell changes during pregnancy in multiple sclerosis. V was clipped by 6 bases and J by 6 bases, with 20 bases between them. The CDR3 covers 15 residues. The V gene's germline CDR1 is MNHEY and CDR2 SVGAGI. This clone was observed a single time. Method: immunoSEQ multiplex PCR; TCRdb's copy keeps in-frame clones and lacks some. The sample has 30,000 to 40,000 clones; 90% are singletons. Sequenced here: CD4+ T cells from peripheral blood mononuclear cells, sampled in the second trimester of pregnancy. The sequence was obtained from a female donor with multiple sclerosis, enrolled in a pregnancy study. The V and J genes are TRBV6-5 and TRBJ1-1, with TRBD1 as a possible D gene (5 bases). The chain's CDR3 is CASRAGPPEVPEAFF. The CDR3 nucleotides read TGTGCCAGCAGGGCGGGACCCCCGGAGGTCCCTGAAGCTTTCTTT.